This TCR beta chain was recovered during a study of OX40 agonist ivuxolimab in advanced cancers. Across the whole study: Two cutaneous melanoma patients and one hepatocellular carcinoma patient, three in all, had partial responses.

The CDR3 length is 14 residues. Germline-derived CDR1 and CDR2 are SGHRS and YFSETQ. V was clipped by 4 bases and J by 4 bases, with 14 bases between them. Repertoires were generated with immunoSEQ multiplex PCR, while TCRdb's copy carries only in-frame clones and drops some. The table includes 80,000 to 100,000 clones, 94% detected once. The sample here was CD4+ or CD8+ T cells sorted from blood, taken in a trial of the OX40 agonist ivuxolimab. The clonotype comes from an adult with an advanced solid tumor such as melanoma, head and neck, liver or kidney cancer. The chain combines TRBV5-1 with TRBJ1-1; D gene unclear. CDR3 region: CASSRSPGPTEAFF. As DNA, the CDR3 is TGCGCCAGCAGCCGGAGCCCCGGGCCCACTGAAGCTTTCTTT.